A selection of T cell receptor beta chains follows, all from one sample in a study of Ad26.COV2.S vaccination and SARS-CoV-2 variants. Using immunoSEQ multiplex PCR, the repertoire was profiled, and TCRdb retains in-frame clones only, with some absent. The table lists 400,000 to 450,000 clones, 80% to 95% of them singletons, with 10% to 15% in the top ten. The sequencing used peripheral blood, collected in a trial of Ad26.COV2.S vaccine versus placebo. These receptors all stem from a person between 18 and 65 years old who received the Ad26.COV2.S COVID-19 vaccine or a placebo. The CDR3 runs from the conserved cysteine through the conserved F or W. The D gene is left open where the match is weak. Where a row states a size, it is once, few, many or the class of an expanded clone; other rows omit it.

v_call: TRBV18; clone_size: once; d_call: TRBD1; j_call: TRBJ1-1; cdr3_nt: TGTGCCAGCTCGTCAGGGGGCCGGGGCACTGAAGCTTTCTTT; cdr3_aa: CASSSGGRGTEAFF
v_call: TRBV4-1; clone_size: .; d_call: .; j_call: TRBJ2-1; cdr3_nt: TGCGCCAGCAGCCACACAGGGAGCTCCTACAATGAGCAGTTCTTC; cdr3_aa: CASSHTGSSYNEQFF
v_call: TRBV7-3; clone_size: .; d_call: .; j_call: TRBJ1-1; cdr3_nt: TGTGCCAGCAGCTTAATGGGCGCCCCGGAACCTGAAGCTTTCTTT; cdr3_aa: CASSLMGAPEPEAFF
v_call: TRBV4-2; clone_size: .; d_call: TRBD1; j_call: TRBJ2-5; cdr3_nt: TGTGCCAGCAGCCGGAAAGACAGGGGGCGAGAGACCCAGTACTTC; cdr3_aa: CASSRKDRGRETQYF
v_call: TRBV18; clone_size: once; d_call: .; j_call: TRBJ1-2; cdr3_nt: TGTGCCAGCTCACCGGGGGGAAACTATGGCTACACCTTC; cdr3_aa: CASSPGGNYGYTF
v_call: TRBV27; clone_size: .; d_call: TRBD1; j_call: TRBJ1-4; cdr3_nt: TGTGCCAGCAGTCCTTGGACAGGGCAGGGTGAAAAACTGTTTTTT; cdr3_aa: CASSPWTGQGEKLFF
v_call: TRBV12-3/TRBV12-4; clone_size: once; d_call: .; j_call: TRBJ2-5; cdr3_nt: TGTGCCAGCAGTTTCACAGGACGAGAGACCCAGTACTTC; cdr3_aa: CASSFTGRETQYF
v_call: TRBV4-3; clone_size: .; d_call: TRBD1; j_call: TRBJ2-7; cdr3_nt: TGCGCCAGCAGCCAAGGAACCGGGACAGACTCCTACGAGCAGTACTTC; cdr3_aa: CASSQGTGTDSYEQYF
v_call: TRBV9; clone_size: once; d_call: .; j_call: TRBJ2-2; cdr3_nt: TGTGCCAGCAGCCTCCATTCGGGTGGAGCGAACACCGGGGAGCTGTTTTTT; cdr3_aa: CASSLHSGGANTGELFF
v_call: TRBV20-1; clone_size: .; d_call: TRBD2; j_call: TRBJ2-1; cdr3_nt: TGCAGTGCTAGTGAACCCGGGACTAGCACTTACAATGAGCAGTTCTTC; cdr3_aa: CSASEPGTSTYNEQFF
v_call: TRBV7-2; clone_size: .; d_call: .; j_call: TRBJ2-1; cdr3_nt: TGTGCCAGCAGCTTAGATCCAGCGGGCGCATACAATGAGCAGTTCTTC; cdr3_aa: CASSLDPAGAYNEQFF
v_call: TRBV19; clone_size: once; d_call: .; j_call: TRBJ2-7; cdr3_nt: TGTGCCAGTACCGGAAGGAATTCCTACGAGCAGTACTTC; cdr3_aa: CASTGRNSYEQYF
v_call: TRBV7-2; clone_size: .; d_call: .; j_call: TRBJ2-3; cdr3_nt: TGTGCCAGCAGCCCCGACGAGACAACTAGAGCGCAGTATTTT; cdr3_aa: CASSPDETTRAQYF
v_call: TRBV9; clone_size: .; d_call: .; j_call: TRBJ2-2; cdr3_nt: TGTGCCAGCAGCGGCAGAGAGGCTGGGGAGCTGTTTTTT; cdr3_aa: CASSGREAGELFF
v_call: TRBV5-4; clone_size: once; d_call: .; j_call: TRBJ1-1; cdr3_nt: TGTGCCAGCACCCCCGCGGAGGGTACTGAAGCTTTCTTT; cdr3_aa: CASTPAEGTEAFF
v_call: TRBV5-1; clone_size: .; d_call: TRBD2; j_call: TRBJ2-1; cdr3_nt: TGCGCCAGCAGCTATGAAAATCTAGCGGGAGAACGTAATGAGCAGTTCTTC; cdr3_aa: CASSYENLAGERNEQFF
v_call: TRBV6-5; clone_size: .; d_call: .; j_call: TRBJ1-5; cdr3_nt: TGTGCCAGCAGCGACCAGGGGCTTAATCAGCCCCAGCATTTT; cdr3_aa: CASSDQGLNQPQHF
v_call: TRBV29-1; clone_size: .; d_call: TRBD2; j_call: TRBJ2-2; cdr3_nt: TGCAGCGTTGGGACTAGCGGGAGTACCGGGGAGCTGTTTTTT; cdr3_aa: CSVGTSGSTGELFF
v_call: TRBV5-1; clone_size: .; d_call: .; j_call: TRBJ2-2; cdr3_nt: TGCGCCAGCAGCCAAACAGGGAACACCGGGGAGCTGTTTTTT; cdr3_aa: CASSQTGNTGELFF
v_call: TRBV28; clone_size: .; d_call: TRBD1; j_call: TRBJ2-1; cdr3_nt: TGTGCCAGCAGTTCGCAACAGGGGGACAGGGATTACAATGAGCAGTTCTTC; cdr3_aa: CASSSQQGDRDYNEQFF
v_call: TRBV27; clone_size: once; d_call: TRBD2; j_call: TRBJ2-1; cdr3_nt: TGTGCCAGCAGTTCAACCCCATGGGCAGGGAGGGATGAGCAGTTCTTC; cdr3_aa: CASSSTPWAGRDEQFF
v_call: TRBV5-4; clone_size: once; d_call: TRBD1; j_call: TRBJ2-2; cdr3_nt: TGTGCCAGCAGCCGGGCGGACAGGGGGTACACCGGGGAGCTGTTTTTT; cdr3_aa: CASSRADRGYTGELFF
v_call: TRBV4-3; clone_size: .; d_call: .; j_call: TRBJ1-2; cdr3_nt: TGCGCCAGCAGCCAAGATAGCTATGGCTACACCTTC; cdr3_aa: CASSQDSYGYTF
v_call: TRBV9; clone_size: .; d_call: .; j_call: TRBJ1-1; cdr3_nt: TGTGCCAGCAGCGTAGAGGACACTGAAGCTTTCTTT; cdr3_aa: CASSVEDTEAFF
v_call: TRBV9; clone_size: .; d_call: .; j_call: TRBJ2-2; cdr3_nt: TGTGCCAGCAGCGAATTCGGGACCGGGGAGCTGTTTTTT; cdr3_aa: CASSEFGTGELFF
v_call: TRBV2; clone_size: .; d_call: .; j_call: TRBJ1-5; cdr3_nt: TGTGCCAGCCGCACGCACTATAGCAATCAGCCCCAGCATTTT; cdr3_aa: CASRTHYSNQPQHF
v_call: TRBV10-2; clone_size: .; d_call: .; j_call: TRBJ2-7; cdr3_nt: TGCGCCAGCAACACAGGGACGGAGCAGTACTTC; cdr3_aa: CASNTGTEQYF
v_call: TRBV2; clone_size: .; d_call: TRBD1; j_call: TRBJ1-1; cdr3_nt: TGTGCCAGCAGTGAAGTAGGGGGACAGGGGGCTTCTAAAGCTTTCTTT; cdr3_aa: CASSEVGGQGASKAFF
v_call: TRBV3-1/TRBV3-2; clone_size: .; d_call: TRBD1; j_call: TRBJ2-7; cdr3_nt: TGTGCCAGCAGTACCGGGACAGGGTCGTACGAGCAGTACTTC; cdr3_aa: CASSTGTGSYEQYF